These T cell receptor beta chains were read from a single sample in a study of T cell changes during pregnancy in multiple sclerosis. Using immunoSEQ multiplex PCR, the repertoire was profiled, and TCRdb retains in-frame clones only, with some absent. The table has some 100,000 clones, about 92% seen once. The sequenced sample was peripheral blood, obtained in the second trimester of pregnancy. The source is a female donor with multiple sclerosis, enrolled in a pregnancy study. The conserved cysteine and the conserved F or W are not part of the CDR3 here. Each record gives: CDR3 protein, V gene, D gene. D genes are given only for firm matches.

cdr3_aa: ASSTGLAGADTQY; v_call: TRBV7-3; d_call: TRBD2
cdr3_aa: ASGEGTEAF; v_call: TRBV27; d_call: -
cdr3_aa: ASSLGQGLAGGPGETQY; v_call: TRBV5-1; d_call: TRBD2
cdr3_aa: ASNREGGTEAF; v_call: TRBV2; d_call: -
cdr3_aa: ACSRGIGEKLF; v_call: TRBV11-2; d_call: -
cdr3_aa: ASSEIGADNEQF; v_call: TRBV25-1; d_call: -
cdr3_aa: ASRRQDEKLF; v_call: TRBV27; d_call: -
cdr3_aa: ASFRQGEVNEQF; v_call: TRBV28; d_call: TRBD1
cdr3_aa: ASSRDRTGGPYGYT; v_call: TRBV27; d_call: TRBD1
cdr3_aa: ASSLTGSSYNEQF; v_call: TRBV6-5; d_call: -
cdr3_aa: ASFGRGANEKLF; v_call: TRBV2; d_call: -
cdr3_aa: ASSWRGNTEAF; v_call: TRBV6-5; d_call: -
cdr3_aa: ASSTGTTSSEKLF; v_call: TRBV19; d_call: -
cdr3_aa: ASSPWGQEGEKLF; v_call: TRBV5-1; d_call: TRBD1
cdr3_aa: ASSLATAGVGEQY; v_call: TRBV7-2; d_call: TRBD2
cdr3_aa: ASRSPYRGSGNTIY; v_call: TRBV19; d_call: TRBD1
cdr3_aa: ASSLDRLAGGSNEQF; v_call: TRBV11-3; d_call: TRBD2
cdr3_aa: ASSTTTTGGYGYT; v_call: TRBV4-1; d_call: TRBD1
cdr3_aa: ASSPSGSTTDTQY; v_call: TRBV5-8; d_call: -
cdr3_aa: ASGLAGLGGRNTEAF; v_call: TRBV12-5; d_call: -
cdr3_aa: ASSSGLLGTEAF; v_call: TRBV19; d_call: -
cdr3_aa: ASSLRGKGDDEQF; v_call: TRBV5-4; d_call: -
cdr3_aa: ASRRTGGAGYEQY; v_call: TRBV6-1; d_call: TRBD1
cdr3_aa: ASSPMFLSSYNEQF; v_call: TRBV5-8; d_call: -
cdr3_aa: ASSVETGLGNTIY; v_call: TRBV9; d_call: -
cdr3_aa: SVEVTGGLETQY; v_call: TRBV29-1; d_call: -
cdr3_aa: ASSQSGGTGSHEQY; v_call: TRBV16; d_call: TRBD1
cdr3_aa: ASSPGGQGLPLH; v_call: TRBV7-3; d_call: TRBD1
cdr3_aa: ASSLVTPWTGGETQY; v_call: TRBV7-9; d_call: TRBD1
cdr3_aa: ASTELAGEDNEQF; v_call: TRBV2; d_call: TRBD2
cdr3_aa: ASSPGLSYEQY; v_call: TRBV7-9; d_call: -
cdr3_aa: ASSWTAPNTGELF; v_call: TRBV5-6; d_call: -
cdr3_aa: ASSLGGPDYEQY; v_call: TRBV5-4; d_call: -
cdr3_aa: ASSLTGTSVTDTQY; v_call: TRBV19; d_call: TRBD2
cdr3_aa: AISESSGGPSTDTQY; v_call: TRBV10-3; d_call: TRBD2
cdr3_aa: ASSYGTQGIGELF; v_call: TRBV6-5; d_call: TRBD1
cdr3_aa: ASRLLAANNEQF; v_call: TRBV2; d_call: -
cdr3_aa: ASSLALGSGSLPLGELF; v_call: TRBV7-9; d_call: TRBD2
cdr3_aa: ASSLGRDSNQPQH; v_call: TRBV7-2; d_call: -
cdr3_aa: ASSLNIGGPLH; v_call: TRBV27; d_call: -
cdr3_aa: ASSGHTNTEAF; v_call: TRBV5-1; d_call: -
cdr3_aa: ASSTTTGLPASSYEQY; v_call: TRBV28; d_call: -
cdr3_aa: ASSATQPQETQY; v_call: TRBV2; d_call: -
cdr3_aa: ASSPGLAGVDTQY; v_call: TRBV28; d_call: TRBD2
cdr3_aa: ASSEQKPQH; v_call: TRBV25-1; d_call: -
cdr3_aa: ASSARTSGNNEQF; v_call: TRBV5-1; d_call: TRBD2
cdr3_aa: ASSLARDRGREQF; v_call: TRBV7-9; d_call: TRBD1
cdr3_aa: AWGRMETQY; v_call: TRBV30; d_call: -
cdr3_aa: ASSLAASGGSSTGELF; v_call: TRBV5-1; d_call: TRBD2
cdr3_aa: ASSLRLAGYQETQY; v_call: TRBV7-8; d_call: TRBD2
cdr3_aa: ASSYSAGDQPQH; v_call: TRBV6-6; d_call: -
cdr3_aa: ASSPTGRGEAF; v_call: TRBV6-5; d_call: -
cdr3_aa: ASSIAADQETQY; v_call: TRBV19; d_call: -
cdr3_aa: ASSESIGRIRADTQY; v_call: TRBV10-2; d_call: -
cdr3_aa: ASSFQGSGGDTQY; v_call: TRBV4-1; d_call: -